This T cell receptor beta chain appears in the sequencing data of a study of T-cell memory formation after mild COVID-19. Study-level points and caveats: Those CD4+ clones that contracted were mainly in CM and EM (CD8+ ones in EMRA).

This clonotype has just a few counts. What it binds is unknown. Each CDR3 protein is one row after TCRdb ran MiXCR on the 5' RACE reads. Of hundreds of thousands of distinct CDR3 sequences listed, around 30% are singletons. The CDR3 extends over 16 amino acids. Germline CDR1 reads MNHEY; CDR2 reads SVGAGI. J was trimmed by 5 bases and V by 5 bases; bases with no gene match: 9. The V and J genes are TRBV6-5 and TRBJ2-2; 9 bases are a match to TRBD1. Sequencing input: PBMCs or a T cell subset sorted from them (not recorded which). The TCR sequence derives from an adult woman who had mild COVID-19 (a few samples of this study predate the infection). Cell type and time point are not known. The CDR3 here is CASSPPGTGWTGELFF. For the CDR3, the DNA is TGTGCCAGCAGTCCTCCCGGGACAGGGTGGACCGGGGAGCTGTTTTTT.